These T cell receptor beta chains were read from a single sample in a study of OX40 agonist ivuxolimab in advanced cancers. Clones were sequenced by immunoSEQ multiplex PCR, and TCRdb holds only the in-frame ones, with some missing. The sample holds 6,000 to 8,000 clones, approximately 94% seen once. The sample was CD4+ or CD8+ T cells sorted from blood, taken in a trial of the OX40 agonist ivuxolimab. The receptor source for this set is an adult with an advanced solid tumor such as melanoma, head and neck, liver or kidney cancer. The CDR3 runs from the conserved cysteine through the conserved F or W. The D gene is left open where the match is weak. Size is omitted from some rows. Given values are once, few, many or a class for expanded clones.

CAWSVRLQLNYGYTF,TGTGCCTGGAGTGTACGTTTACAGTTGAACTATGGCTACACCTTC,TRBV30,TRBJ1-2,.,.
CAWSPGDEKLFF,TGTGCCTGGAGTCCCGGGGACGAAAAACTGTTTTTT,TRBV30,TRBJ1-4,once,.
CASIGTEYGYTF,TGTGCCAGCATCGGGACGGAGTATGGCTACACCTTC,TRBV28,TRBJ1-2,.,.
CASSQDAGRYPDTQYF,TGTGCCAGCAGCCAAGATGCGGGTAGATATCCAGATACGCAGTATTTT,TRBV4-2,TRBJ2-3,once,.
CASSLGGQGASQPQHF,TGCGCCAGCAGCTTGGGCGGACAGGGGGCAAGTCAGCCCCAGCATTTT,TRBV5-1,TRBJ1-5,.,TRBD1
CASSEAYEQYF,TGTGCCAGCAGTGAAGCCTACGAGCAGTACTTC,TRBV2,TRBJ2-7,.,.
CASSLDLAGYNEQFF,TGTGCCAGCAGCTTAGATCTAGCGGGCTACAATGAGCAGTTCTTC,TRBV11-2,TRBJ2-1,.,TRBD2
CASSEGGGRNEQYF,TGTGCCAGCAGTGAAGGTGGGGGGAGGAACGAGCAGTACTTC,TRBV6-1,TRBJ2-7,.,.
CASSLGSYGYTF,TGTGCCAGCAGCTTGGGAAGCTATGGCTACACCTTC,TRBV5-6,TRBJ1-2,.,.
CASSPHPGLAVVEQFF,TGCGCCAGCAGCCCCCACCCGGGACTAGCGGTCGTTGAGCAGTTCTTC,TRBV5-1,TRBJ2-1,.,TRBD2
CASNTGGGYTF,TGTGCCAGCAATACGGGTGGCGGCTACACCTTC,TRBV9,TRBJ1-2,.,.
CASSGNTGELFF,TGTGCCAGCTCCGGGAACACCGGGGAGCTGTTTTTT,TRBV6-1,TRBJ2-2,.,.
CSVERQSNFYTF,TGCAGCGTTGAGAGGCAGAGTAATTTCTACACCTTC,TRBV29-1,TRBJ1-2,.,.
CASSEFVTDGYTF,TGTGCCAGCAGTGAATTCGTCACGGATGGCTACACCTTC,TRBV25-1,TRBJ1-2,.,.
CASSSGQGRNTEAFF,TGCGCCAGCAGCTCCGGACAGGGGCGGAACACTGAAGCTTTCTTT,TRBV5-1,TRBJ1-1,.,TRBD1
CASSLFGTGRYEQYF,TGTGCCAGCAGCTTATTCGGGACAGGGCGCTACGAGCAGTACTTC,TRBV7-2,TRBJ2-7,.,TRBD1
CASSRGVTGELFF,TGCGCCAGCAGCCGGGGGGTCACCGGGGAGCTGTTTTTT,TRBV5-1,TRBJ2-2,.,TRBD2
CASGSGPFSTDTQYF,TGTGCTAGTGGATCCGGGCCATTTAGCACAGATACGCAGTATTTT,TRBV12-5,TRBJ2-3,.,.
CAWRGSHMNTEAFF,TGTGCCTGGAGGGGTAGCCACATGAACACTGAAGCTTTCTTT,TRBV30,TRBJ1-1,.,.